The clone carrying this T cell receptor (beta chain) was recorded many times. Its antigen is as yet unknown. The data originate from a study of naive and memory T cell subsets. Study results and caveats: From naive to CM, EM and EMRA, diversity decreased and Gini increased.

Two oligonucleotides, mixed equimolar, formed the beta constant-region primer covering TRBC1 and TRBC2. Four rounds of PCR amplified the ligated cDNA using nested alpha and beta constant-region primers plus SP2. TCRdb recomputed calls from the UMI-ligation and nested PCR reads with MiXCR, one row per CDR3 protein. The sample carries 75,000 to 85,000 distinct CDR3 sequences, 10% to 15% recorded once. CDR1 and CDR2 from the germline V gene are LNHNV and YYDKDF (reference sequence). The CDR3 is 16 amino acids. V was pared by 0 bases and J by 5 bases, with 8 bases of the junction left unmatched. Separate alpha and beta amplification began at the second PCR step. CD8 T cells were positively selected from what remained after CD4 positive selection.

This chain uses TRBV15 with TRBJ2-5; TRBD1 agrees at 8 bases. The source is a human donor in good health. Material for sequencing was central memory CD4+ T cells from blood. The CDR3 sequence is CATSRDGGQGIETQYF. In nucleotides, the CDR3 is TGTGCCACCAGCAGAGACGGTGGACAGGGTATTGAGACCCAGTACTTC.